This paragraph reports one TCR beta chain. This sample includes further DNA sequences coding for the same CDR3. The sample is drawn from a study of STAT5B mutations in CD4+ large granular lymphocyte leukemia. Profiling relied on immunoSEQ multiplex PCR, and the TCRdb table lists in-frame clones only, not all of them. This table holds tens of thousands of clones, 75% to 85% found once. Germline CDR1 and CDR2: SGHVS and FQNEAQ. The CDR3 runs to 16 residues. V lost 1 base and J lost 7; bases outside the gene matches: 8. The material sequenced was CD4+ T cells from blood buffy coats. The TCR was taken from a human donor in good health. The chain is built from TRBV7-8 and TRBJ1-4, with 8 positions matching TRBD1. The CDR3 reads CASSLGRTGFGEKLFF. In nucleotides, the CDR3 is TGTGCCAGCAGCTTAGGGCGGACAGGGTTCGGTGAAAAACTGTTTTTT.